This T cell receptor (beta chain) comes out of a study of blood T cell repertoires in COVID-19. Study in general: Sites in the United States, Italy and Spain provided acute and convalescent COVID-19 samples.

Per germline, CDR1 MNHNS and CDR2 SASEGT. V shed 3 bases and J 4 bases; nucleotides not matched to a gene: 7. This CDR3 has 15 residues. Some clones are missing from TCRdb's copy, which holds only in-frame ones; the method was immunoSEQ multiplex PCR. The sample holds about 380,000 clones, roughly 86% seen once. The chain has TRBV6-1 and TRBJ1-2, with TRBD1 matching 8 bases. Sequenced sample: peripheral blood. The sequence was collected from a human donor with acute or convalescent COVID-19. The donor label of this sample is uncertain. The CDR3 region is CASSERQGRAYGYTF. Written as DNA, the CDR3 is TGTGCCAGCAGTGAGCGACAGGGGAGGGCCTATGGCTACACCTTC.